The 7 T cell receptor beta chains reported below all come from one sample, sequenced in a study of cytomegalovirus exposure and HLA in healthy donors. Sequencing was performed with immunoSEQ multiplex PCR; in TCRdb, only in-frame clones are kept and a portion is missing. The sample comprises tens of thousands of clones, roughly 92% of which are singletons, and 1.4% rests with the top ten. Sequencing used PBMCs. Receptor source: a man younger than 35 in good health and CMV-seronegative.

The rearrangement uses TRBV2 and TRBJ1-1, with 7 bases aligning to TRBD1. Germline lookup yields CDR1 SNHLY and CDR2 FYNNEI. The junction had 5 bases not matched to a gene; V was cut back by 1 base and J by 0 bases. This CDR3 contains 16 residues. The CDR3 nucleotides read TGTGCCAGCAGTGAAGGGGACAGACTACTGAACACTGAAGCTTTCTTT. As protein: CASSEGDRLLNTEAFF. Full variable domain (rest looked up from reference TRBV2 and TRBJ1-1): EPEVTQTPSHQVTQMGQEVILRCVPISNHLYFYWYRQILGQKVEFLVSFYNNEISEKSEIFDDQFSVERPDGSNFTLKIRSTKLEDSAMYFCASSEGDRLLNTEAFFGQGTRLTVV.

V and J are TRBV7-9 and TRBJ2-7, with D hard to call. The CDR3 is 11 residues long. V was shortened by 4 bases and J by 7 bases, with 8 bases between the two germline ends. The germline V gene has CDR1 SEHNR and CDR2 FQNEAQ (reference sequence). CDR3 sequence reads: CASSSYTEQYF. The CDR3 DNA reads as TGTGCCAGCAGCTCCTATACGGAGCAGTACTTC.

The chain joins TRBV19 to TRBJ1-1, with D perhaps TRBD1 (5 bases). The CDR3 has 11 residues. The germline CDR1 and CDR2 sequences are LNHDA and SQIVND (reference sequence). V shed 10 bases and J shed 4 bases, with 10 bases lying between them. CDR3 in DNA: TGTGCCACCTGGGGGGGCACTGAAGCTTTCTTT. Translated: CATWGGTEAFF.

The gene calls are TRBV7-3 and TRBJ2-3; no reliable D call. The V gene's germline CDR1 is SGHTA and CDR2 FQGTGA. The V end lost 4 bases, the J end lost 4 bases, and 12 bases lay between the germline ends. The CDR3 loop spans 14 amino acids. CDR3 in amino acids: CASSSNSISDTQYF. In DNA, the CDR3 is TGTGCCAGCAGCTCGAACAGTATATCAGATACGCAGTATTTT.

The chain carries TRBV4-1 and TRBJ1-5; D gene uncertain. The CDR3 is 15 amino acids. In germline, CDR1 is MGHRA, CDR2 YSYEKL. V lost 4 bases and J 5 bases, leaving 15 bases between the germline ends. DNA of the CDR3: TGCGCCAGCAGCCTAAGAGTGGACGGGGATCAGCCCCAGCATTTT. Its translation: CASSLRVDGDQPQHF.

The chain uses TRBV6-1 and TRBJ2-1; D not resolved. The CDR3 length is 11 residues. Per the germline V gene, CDR1 is MNHNS and CDR2 is SASEGT. V lost 10 bases and J 4 bases, leaving 8 bases between the germline ends. The CDR3 is CATTEYNEQFF. The CDR3 DNA sequence: TGTGCCACCACAGAGTACAATGAGCAGTTCTTC.

The chain is built from TRBV5-1 and TRBJ2-3; 9 bases match TRBD2. CDR1 SGHRS and CDR2 YFSETQ come from the germline V gene. The CDR3 extends over 15 amino acids. Trimming at V came to 0 bases and at J to 4 bases, leaving 3 bases not matched to a gene. CDR3: CASSLGGLAADTQYF. CDR3 sequence (DNA): TGCGCCAGCAGCTTGGGGGGACTAGCAGCAGATACGCAGTATTTT.